The table lists the clone carrying this TCR beta chain with a count of one. The target antigen is unknown. Per the study methods: ImmunoSEQ output held junction-only sequences without quality scores, so filtering differed. Data came from immunoSEQ multiplex PCR; TCRdb stores just in-frame clones and leaves some out. V and J calls and clone size are those listed in that table; D and trimming were worked out from the DNA. The sample lists about 1 million clones; about 80% were seen once. This CDR3 is 16 amino acids long. Germline values: CDR1 LNHDA, CDR2 SQIVND (reference sequence). Trimming cost V 5 bases and J 5 bases; bases outside gene matches: 10. This sample was included in a study of shared clonotypes between healthy human individuals. The study, taken as a whole, reports: The study sampled only blood, and tissue repertoires likely differ. Rarefaction showed sorted-subset sequencing was incomplete despite large depth.

All the donors were Caucasian adults who lived in Nashville, Tennessee. V gene TRBV19 combines with J gene TRBJ2-2; 8 nucleotides match TRBD2. Specimen: memory CD4+ T cells from PBMCs. Sample subset: CD45RA-negative fraction. This sequence was found in a man aged 18-30 years in good health. Some clones in this sample may be carry-over from other donors' samples. The CDR3 sequence is CASSLAAGDVTGELFF. CDR3 nucleotide sequence: TGTGCCAGTAGTTTGGCAGCGGGAGACGTAACCGGGGAGCTGTTTTTT.